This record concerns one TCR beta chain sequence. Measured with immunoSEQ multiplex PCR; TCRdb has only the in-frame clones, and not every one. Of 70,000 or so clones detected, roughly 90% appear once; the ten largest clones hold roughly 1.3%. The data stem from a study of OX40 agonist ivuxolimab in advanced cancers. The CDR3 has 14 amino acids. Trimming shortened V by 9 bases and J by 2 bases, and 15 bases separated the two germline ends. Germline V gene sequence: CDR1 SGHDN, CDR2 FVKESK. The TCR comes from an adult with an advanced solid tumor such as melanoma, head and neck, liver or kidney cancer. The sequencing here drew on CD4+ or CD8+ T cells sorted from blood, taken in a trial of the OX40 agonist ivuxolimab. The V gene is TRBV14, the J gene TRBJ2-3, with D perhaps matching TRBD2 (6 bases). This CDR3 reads CASQRGDSTDTQYF. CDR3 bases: TGTGCCAGTCAGCGCGGGGACTCCACAGATACGCAGTATTTT.